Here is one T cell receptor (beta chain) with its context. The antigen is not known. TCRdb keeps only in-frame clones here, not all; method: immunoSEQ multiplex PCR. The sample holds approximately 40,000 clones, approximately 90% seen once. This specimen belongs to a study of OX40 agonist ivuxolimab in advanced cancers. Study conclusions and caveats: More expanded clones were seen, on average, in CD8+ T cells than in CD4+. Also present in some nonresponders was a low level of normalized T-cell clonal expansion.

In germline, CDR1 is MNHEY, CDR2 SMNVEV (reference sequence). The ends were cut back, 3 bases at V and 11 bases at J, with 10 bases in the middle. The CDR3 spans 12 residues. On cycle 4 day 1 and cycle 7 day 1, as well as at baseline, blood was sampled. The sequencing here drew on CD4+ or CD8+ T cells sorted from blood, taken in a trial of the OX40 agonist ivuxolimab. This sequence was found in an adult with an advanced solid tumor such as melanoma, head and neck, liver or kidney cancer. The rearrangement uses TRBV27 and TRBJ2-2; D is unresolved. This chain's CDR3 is CASSLPLGELFF. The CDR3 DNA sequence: TGTGCCAGCAGTTTGCCGCTTGGTGAGCTGTTTTTT.